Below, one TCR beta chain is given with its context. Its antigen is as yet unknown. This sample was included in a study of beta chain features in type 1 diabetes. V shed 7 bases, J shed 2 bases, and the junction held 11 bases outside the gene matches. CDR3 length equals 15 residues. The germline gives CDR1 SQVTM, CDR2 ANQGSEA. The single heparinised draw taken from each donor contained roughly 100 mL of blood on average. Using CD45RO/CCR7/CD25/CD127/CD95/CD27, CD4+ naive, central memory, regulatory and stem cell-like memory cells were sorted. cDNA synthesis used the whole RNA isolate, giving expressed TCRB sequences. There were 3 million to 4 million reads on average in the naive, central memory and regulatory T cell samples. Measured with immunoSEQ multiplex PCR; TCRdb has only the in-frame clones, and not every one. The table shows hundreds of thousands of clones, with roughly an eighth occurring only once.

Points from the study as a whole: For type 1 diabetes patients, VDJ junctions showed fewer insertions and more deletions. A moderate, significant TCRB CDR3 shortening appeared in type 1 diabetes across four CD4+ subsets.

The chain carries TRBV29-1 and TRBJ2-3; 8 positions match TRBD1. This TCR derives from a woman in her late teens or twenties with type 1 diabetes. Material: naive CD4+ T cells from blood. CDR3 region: CSARRTGQFTDTQYF. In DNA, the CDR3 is TGCAGCGCCCGCCGGACAGGGCAGTTCACAGATACGCAGTATTTT.